The clone carrying this T cell receptor (beta chain) came up a few times. Trimming pared 2 bases from V and 8 bases from J, leaving 15 bases between. CDR1 LGHDT and CDR2 YNNKEL come from the germline V gene (reference sequence). The CDR3 contains 14 residues. The source of the sample is a study of T-cell reconstitution after alpha-beta-depleted transplantation in children. For TCRbeta, the library was prepared with unique molecular identifiers. MiXCR, run by TCRdb on the PCR reads, gives a single entry per CDR3 protein. The sample lists 350,000 to 400,000 distinct CDR3 sequences; over 20% were seen once.

The genes are TRBV3-1 and TRBJ1-1, with no clear D. Sequences were derived from PBMCs from the stem cell graft donor, sampled from the stem cell graft. This TCR came from a human donor who donated a stem cell graft to a child with acute myeloid leukemia. The CDR3 DNA is TGTGCCAGCAGCCAACACAGCGGAACACTGGAAGCTTTCTTT. It encodes CASSQHSGTLEAFF.